The 24 T cell receptor beta chains below come from one sample, sequenced in a study of T-cell reconstitution after alpha-beta-depleted transplantation in children. A library of TCRbeta sequences, prepared with unique molecular identifiers, was generated. TCRdb used MiXCR to reprocess the PCR reads, holding one entry per CDR3 protein. The sample records some 400,000 distinct CDR3 sequences, about a fifth being singletons. This specimen consisted of PBMCs from the stem cell graft donor, obtained from the stem cell graft. The receptors come from a human donor who donated a stem cell graft to a child with acute myeloid leukemia.

V is TRBV20-1 and J is TRBJ1-2; possibly TRBD1 for D (5 bases). Germline V CDR1 and CDR2: DFQATT, SNEGSKA (reference sequence). This CDR3 is 10 amino acids long. CDR3: CRAGEGPYTF. CDR3 DNA sequence: TGCAGGGCCGGGGAGGGACCCTACACCTTC.

The chain is built from TRBV24-1 and TRBJ2-1, with 11 bases identical to TRBD2. The CDR3 length is 17 residues. Germline V gene data show CDR1 as KGHDR and CDR2 as SFDVKD. The J segment lost 5 bases and the V segment lost 4 bases, leaving 9 bases of the junction unmatched. The CDR3 DNA sequence: TGTGCCACCAGTGACGTACCGGGACTAGCGGAGAACAATGAGCAGTTCTTC. Translating it yields CATSDVPGLAENNEQFF.

The chain uses TRBV9 and TRBJ2-5; D call uncertain. The CDR3 sequence is 14 residues long. Trimming cost V 0 bases and J 5 bases, with 11 bases left between them. Germline V lookup: CDR1 SGDLS, CDR2 YYNGEE. The DNA of the CDR3 is TGTGCCAGCAGCGTAGGCAATAGGATGGAGACCCAGTACTTC. Amino acids: CASSVGNRMETQYF.

The table lists this clonotype with many counts. The CDR3 DNA reads as TGTGCCAGCAGTCCAACTAATGAAAAACTGTTTTTT. It codes for CASSPTNEKLFF. The rearrangement links TRBV12-3 or TRBV12-4 to TRBJ1-4, with D uncertain. There are 12 residues in the CDR3. The germline V and J ends were trimmed by 5 bases and 0 bases, with 1 base remaining between them.

The genes are TRBV28 and TRBJ2-5; 15 bases are a match to TRBD2. Germline V gene sequence: CDR1 MDHEN, CDR2 SYDVKM. The CDR3 covers 18 residues. The trim removed 3 bases at V and 4 bases at J, leaving 9 bases unmatched. The CDR3 sequence: CASSFGLAGGPSGETQYF. The CDR3 coding sequence is TGTGCCAGCAGTTTTGGACTAGCGGGAGGGCCGTCTGGAGAGACCCAGTACTTC.

The J gene is TRBJ2-7, the V gene TRBV29-1; TRBD2 is a possible D gene (5 bases). The ends were cut back, 4 bases at V and 2 bases at J, with 9 bases in the middle. Germline CDR1 and CDR2: SQVTM and ANQGSEA. This CDR3 has 12 residues. This CDR3 reads CSVVGNPYEQYF. CDR3 DNA sequence: TGCAGCGTTGTCGGGAACCCCTACGAGCAGTACTTC.

V gene TRBV7-2 combines with J gene TRBJ1-1, with D hard to call. The CDR3 contains 14 residues. With 1 base removed from V and 8 bases from J, the gap between germline ends came to 14 bases. Germline V CDR1 and CDR2: SGHTA, FQGNSA. CDR3 amino acids: CASSLVVGVGEAFF. The CDR3 nucleotides are TGTGCCAGCAGCTTAGTAGTGGGAGTCGGAGAAGCTTTCTTT.

This clonotype was detected only a few times. This sequence joins TRBV12-3 or TRBV12-4 and TRBJ2-3, with TRBD2 matching over 9 bases. V lost 4 bases, J lost 2 bases, and 4 bases stayed unmatched. The CDR3 has 15 amino acids. The CDR3 DNA sequence: TGTGCCAGCAGTTGGGCTAGCGGGGTCACAGATACGCAGTATTTT. Its translation is CASSWASGVTDTQYF.

Ten or more counts support this clonotype. J is TRBJ1-2 and V is TRBV29-1, with 8 positions matching TRBD1. V gave up 5 bases and J gave up 3 bases; unmatched junction bases: 2. Germline CDR1 and CDR2: SQVTM and ANQGSEA. The CDR3 loop spans 12 amino acids. The CDR3 spells CSVQGADYGYTF. CDR3 nucleotide sequence: TGCAGCGTTCAGGGGGCGGACTATGGCTACACCTTC.

The CDR3: CSATDRGVEKLFF. The CDR3 coding sequence is TGCAGTGCTACGGACAGGGGTGTTGAAAAACTGTTTTTT. The gene calls are TRBV20-1 and TRBJ1-4; TRBD1 matches 9 bases. Germline CDR1 DFQATT, CDR2 SNEGSKA (reference sequence). This CDR3 is built from 13 residues. Trimming cost V 4 bases and J 7 bases; bases outside gene matches: 4.

The chain joins TRBV12-3 or TRBV12-4 to TRBJ2-7, with TRBD1 matching 7 bases. The length of the CDR3 is 16 residues. V shed 5 bases and J 2 bases; nucleotides not matched to a gene: 12. CDR3 loop: CASSTFRDRLTYEQYF. The CDR3 coding sequence is TGTGCCAGCAGTACCTTCCGGGACAGACTAACCTACGAGCAGTACTTC.

This clonotype was observed many times. This sequence joins TRBV6-5 and TRBJ2-7; TRBD1 aligns across 8 bases. V trimming: 4 bases; J trimming: 6 bases; junction bases outside the gene matches: 5. This CDR3 region has 13 residues. Germline V lookup: CDR1 MNHEY, CDR2 SVGAGI. CDR3 loop: CASSSRTGSEQYF. The CDR3 DNA is TGTGCCAGCAGTTCGCGGACAGGGAGCGAGCAGTACTTC.

The chain couples TRBV12-3 or TRBV12-4 to TRBJ2-2; 12 bases map to TRBD2. CDR3 length: 16 amino acids. Germline trimming cut 4 bases from V and 5 bases from J; bases unmatched to any gene: 5. CDR3 sequence (DNA): TGTGCCAGCAGTTCCCACACTAGCGGGAGGACCGGGGAGCTGTTTTTT. Encoded protein: CASSSHTSGRTGELFF.

There are a few counts of this clonotype. The CDR3 here is CASSVGPHTSGSGETQYF. Written as DNA, the CDR3 is TGTGCCAGCAGCGTAGGACCGCATACTAGCGGGAGTGGGGAGACCCAGTACTTC. This chain uses TRBV9 with TRBJ2-5, with 11 bases aligning to TRBD2. This CDR3 is built from 18 residues. CDR1 SGDLS and CDR2 YYNGEE come from the germline V gene. V shed 0 bases and J 5 bases; nucleotides not matched to a gene: 12.

The V call is TRBV20-1, the J call TRBJ1-5, with TRBD1 identical over 7 bases. This CDR3 has 15 residues. V dropped 4 bases and J dropped 6; count of bases not matched to a gene: 12. The V gene's germline CDR1 is DFQATT and CDR2 SNEGSKA (reference sequence). CDR3 amino acids: CSATDRGGTAQPQHF. The CDR3 coding sequence is TGCAGTGCTACCGATAGAGGGGGGACAGCTCAGCCCCAGCATTTT.

This clonotype was counted ten times or more. The CDR3 sequence: CASSHEELGVTQYF. The CDR3 DNA follows: TGCGCCAGCAGCCACGAAGAGCTAGGGGTTACGCAGTATTTT. The chain links TRBV4-1 to TRBJ2-3; a possible D gene is TRBD1 (5 bases). Trimming removed 3 bases at V and 8 bases at J, with 15 bases between. The CDR3 sequence is 14 residues long. Germline CDR1 reads MGHRA; CDR2 reads YSYEKL.

There are a few counts of this clonotype. The chain employs TRBV29-1 and TRBJ2-7; 9 positions agree with TRBD1. CDR3 length: 12 amino acids. Looked up from germline, CDR1 is SQVTM and CDR2 is ANQGSEA. V gave up 5 bases and J gave up 5 bases; unmatched junction bases: 4. The CDR3 DNA reads TGCAGCGTTCTGGGACAGGGCAACGAGCAGTACTTC. This codes for CSVLGQGNEQYF.

The J gene is TRBJ2-1, the V gene TRBV28, with 11 nucleotides matching TRBD2. The CDR3 loop spans 16 amino acids. V lost 6 bases, J lost 3 bases, and 7 bases stayed unmatched. The germline CDR1 and CDR2 sequences are MDHEN and SYDVKM. The CDR3 loop is CASSATGLAVYNEQFF. The CDR3 bases are TGTGCCAGCAGCGCTACGGGACTAGCGGTCTACAATGAGCAGTTCTTC.

The chain carries TRBV7-2 and TRBJ2-3; 8 bases match TRBD2. The ends lost 0 bases at V and 2 bases at J; junction bases unmatched: 4. Germline V gene lookup returns CDR1 SGHTA and CDR2 FQGNSA. The CDR3 spans 16 residues. This chain's CDR3 is CASSLAGLVVTDTQYF. The CDR3 DNA is TGTGCCAGCAGCTTAGCGGGACTAGTGGTCACAGATACGCAGTATTTT. Looking up the rest from reference TRBV7-2 and TRBJ2-3 gives the full variable domain: GAGVSQSPSNKVTEKGKDVELRCDPISGHTALYWYRQSLGQGLEFLIYFQGNSAPDKSGLPSDRFSAERTGGSVSTLTIQRTQQEDSAVYLCASSLAGLVVTDTQYFGPGTRLTVL.

This sequence joins TRBV6-5 and TRBJ2-7; weak D call: TRBD2 (6 bases). Deletions cut 2 bases from V and 0 bases from J, with 11 bases between. Germline V CDR1 and CDR2: MNHEY, SVGAGI. CDR3 size: 15 residues. The CDR3 coding sequence is TGTGCCAGCAGTTACGGAGGGAAGAGCTCCTACGAGCAGTACTTC. Its translation is CASSYGGKSSYEQYF.

The chain couples TRBV18 to TRBJ2-5; D remains ambiguous. Trimming removed 4 bases from V and 2 bases from J, with 8 bases in between. The CDR3 runs 13 residues. Germline CDR1 KGHSH, CDR2 LQKENI. For the CDR3, the DNA is TGTGCCAGCTCACTCCCGACTCAAGAGACCCAGTACTTC. Translation: CASSLPTQETQYF.

V and J are TRBV28 and TRBJ1-2; 8 nucleotides agree with TRBD1. V dropped 9 bases and J dropped 5; count of bases not matched to a gene: 8. In germline, CDR1 is MDHEN, CDR2 SYDVKM. CDR3 length equals 13 residues. The CDR3 nucleotides read TGTGCCAGTCGCGGACAGGGACGATATGGCTACACCTTC. It translates to CASRGQGRYGYTF.

The chain uses TRBV29-1 and TRBJ2-1; the D is unclear. Germline CDR1 SQVTM, CDR2 ANQGSEA. This CDR3 spans 12 amino acids. The ends were cut back, 0 bases at V and 7 bases at J, with 7 bases in the middle. The CDR3 DNA follows: TGCAGCGTTGAAGAATTGAGGAATGAGCAGTTCTTC. Translation: CSVEELRNEQFF.

This clonotype was observed a few times. V is TRBV4-2 and J is TRBJ2-1, with D perhaps matching TRBD1 or TRBD2 (6 bases each). The CDR3 runs 17 residues. Trimming took 4 bases from V and 2 from J, leaving 18 bases between them. Germline V gene data show CDR1 as LGHNA and CDR2 as YNFKEQ. This CDR3 reads CASSPSRWRGTYNEQFF. The CDR3 nucleotides are TGTGCCAGCAGCCCATCAAGGTGGAGGGGGACCTACAATGAGCAGTTCTTC.